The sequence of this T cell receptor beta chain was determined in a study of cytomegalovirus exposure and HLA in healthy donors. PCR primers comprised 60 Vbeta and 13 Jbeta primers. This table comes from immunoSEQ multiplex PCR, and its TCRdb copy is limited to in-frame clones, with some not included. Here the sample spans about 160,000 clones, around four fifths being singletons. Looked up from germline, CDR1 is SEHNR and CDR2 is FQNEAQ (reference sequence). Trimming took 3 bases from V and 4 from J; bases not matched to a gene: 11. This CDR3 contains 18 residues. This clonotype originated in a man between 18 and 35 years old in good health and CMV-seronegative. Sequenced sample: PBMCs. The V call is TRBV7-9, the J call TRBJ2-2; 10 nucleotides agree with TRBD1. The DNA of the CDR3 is TGTGCCAGCAGCTTCCCCGCGGACAGGGGGACCAGCACCGGGGAGCTGTTTTTT. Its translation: CASSFPADRGTSTGELFF.